This is a list of T cell receptor beta chains from one sample in a study of T-cell reconstitution after alpha-beta-depleted transplantation in children. TCRdb re-called the PCR reads through MiXCR, storing one row per CDR3 protein. The data hold some 440,000 distinct CDR3 sequences, with around 15% observed a single time. The sequencing here drew on PBMCs, mostly from graft donor cells, taken 360 days after TCRalphabeta/CD19-depleted stem cell transplant. The receptors were gathered from a boy under three years old who had a stem cell transplant for Wiskott-Aldrich syndrome, so the T cells may come from the graft donor. The CDR3 runs from the conserved cysteine through the conserved F or W. The D gene is left open where the match is weak. The size entry is marked missing in some rows and otherwise reads once, few, many or a size class.

d_call,cdr3_length,v_call,j_call,clone_size,cdr3_aa,cdr3_nt
TRBD2,14,TRBV5-4,TRBJ2-3,many,CASSFAGVKDTQYF,TGTGCCAGCAGCTTCGCGGGGGTAAAGGATACGCAGTATTTT
TRBD1,14,TRBV2,TRBJ1-6,-,CASSETGGGSPLHF,TGTGCCAGCAGTGAAACAGGGGGCGGTTCACCCCTCCACTTT
-,19,TRBV12-3/TRBV12-4,TRBJ2-5,few,CASSLFSGLRGRYQETQYF,TGTGCCAGCAGTTTGTTCTCGGGGTTGAGGGGGAGGTACCAAGAGACCCAGTACTTC
-,11,TRBV12-3/TRBV12-4,TRBJ1-1,many,CASSLRGRAFF,TGTGCCAGCAGTTTGCGAGGGAGAGCTTTCTTT
-,14,TRBV18,TRBJ2-7,-,CASSRTDASNEQYF,TGTGCCAGCTCCAGGACCGACGCCTCGAACGAGCAGTACTTC
TRBD2,18,TRBV20-1,TRBJ2-4,few,CSARDESRRTGGKNIQYF,TGCAGTGCTAGAGATGAGAGCCGACGGACGGGGGGAAAAAACATTCAGTACTTC
-,11,TRBV10-3,TRBJ2-5,many,CAISSGETQYF,TGTGCCATCAGTTCGGGGGAGACCCAGTACTTC
-,14,TRBV5-1,TRBJ2-6,-,CASSGGLGANVLTF,TGCGCCAGCAGCGGGGGGCTTGGGGCCAACGTCCTGACTTTC
-,13,TRBV9,TRBJ2-3,-,CASSVDLTDTQYF,TGTGCCAGCAGCGTGGATCTCACAGATACGCAGTATTTT
-,14,TRBV5-1,TRBJ2-3,few,CASSLNRVPDTQYF,TGCGCCAGCAGCCTGAACAGGGTCCCAGATACGCAGTATTTT
-,16,TRBV7-9,TRBJ2-2,-,CASSLAPPTNTGELFF,TGTGCCAGCAGCTTAGCGCCCCCTACGAACACCGGGGAGCTGTTTTTT
-,13,TRBV3-1,TRBJ1-6,-,CASSPELFSPLHF,TGTGCCAGCAGCCCCGAGTTGTTTTCACCCCTCCACTTT
TRBD2,15,TRBV6-2/TRBV6-3,TRBJ2-2,-,CASSYGTSRTGELFF,TGTGCCAGCAGTTACGGGACTAGCCGCACCGGGGAGCTGTTTTTT
TRBD2,17,TRBV12-3/TRBV12-4,TRBJ2-2,-,CASSSSGRAWNTGELFF,TGTGCCAGCAGTTCTAGCGGGAGGGCCTGGAACACCGGGGAGCTGTTTTTT
-,11,TRBV29-1,TRBJ1-2,few,CSVDEREGYTF,TGCAGCGTTGACGAAAGGGAAGGCTACACCTTC
-,14,TRBV7-9,TRBJ2-5,-,CASSNQRTQETLYF,TGTGCCAGCAGCAACCAGCGGACCCAAGAGACCCTGTACTTC
-,12,TRBV12-3/TRBV12-4,TRBJ1-5,-,CASRQGGQPQHF,TGTGCCAGCAGACAGGGAGGTCAGCCCCAGCATTTT
-,14,TRBV7-2,TRBJ2-2,-,CASSPVVNTGELFF,TGTGCCAGCAGCCCCGTAGTGAACACCGGGGAGCTGTTTTTT
-,13,TRBV18,TRBJ2-5,many,CASSPHWGETQYF,TGTGCCAGCTCACCACATTGGGGAGAGACCCAGTACTTC
-,12,TRBV5-1,TRBJ2-4,many,CASSVGEGIQYF,TGCGCCAGCAGCGTAGGAGAAGGCATTCAGTACTTC
-,13,TRBV6-1,TRBJ2-4,few,CASSPQGSDIQYF,TGTGCCAGCAGTCCACAGGGTAGCGACATTCAGTACTTC
-,15,TRBV10-3,TRBJ2-7,few,CASHASGAPGWEQYF,TGTGCCAGCCATGCATCGGGGGCGCCGGGATGGGAGCAGTACTTC
-,16,TRBV9,TRBJ2-2,-,CASSVGLQAGTGELFF,TGTGCCAGCAGCGTAGGCCTTCAGGCTGGGACCGGGGAGCTGTTTTTT
TRBD1,15,TRBV9,TRBJ2-7,-,CASSVGDRDLGEQYF,TGTGCCAGCAGCGTAGGGGACAGGGATTTGGGCGAGCAGTACTTC
-,14,TRBV18,TRBJ2-7,few,CASSQQGNNYEQYF,TGTGCCAGCTCACAACAGGGTAACAACTACGAGCAGTACTTC
-,13,TRBV12-3/TRBV12-4,TRBJ2-5,-,CASNRDPLMPQYF,TGTGCCAGCAACCGGGACCCTCTCATGCCCCAGTACTTC
TRBD2,16,TRBV5-1,TRBJ2-3,few,CASSTGTSGGLDTQYF,TGCGCCAGCAGCACCGGGACTAGCGGGGGGTTAGATACGCAGTATTTT
-,15,TRBV5-5,TRBJ2-5,-,CASSFSGLEVETQYF,TGTGCCAGCAGCTTCTCCGGGTTAGAGGTGGAGACCCAGTACTTC
TRBD1,14,TRBV12-3/TRBV12-4,TRBJ2-3,-,CASSIQGGTDTQYF,TGTGCCAGCAGCATACAGGGGGGCACAGATACGCAGTATTTT
-,15,TRBV12-3/TRBV12-4,TRBJ2-1,few,CASILLPGLSHEQFF,TGTGCCAGCATCTTACTTCCGGGACTCAGCCATGAGCAGTTCTTC
-,12,TRBV18,TRBJ2-1,few,CASGAGSSEQFF,TGTGCCAGCGGGGCAGGGTCTAGTGAGCAGTTCTTC
TRBD2,11,TRBV12-3/TRBV12-4,TRBJ2-1,few,CASSLTGGRFF,TGTGCCAGCAGTTTGACGGGAGGGCGGTTCTTC
TRBD1,15,TRBV29-1,TRBJ2-5,few,CSVVRLGAGGETQYF,TGCAGCGTTGTTCGGTTGGGGGCAGGGGGAGAGACCCAGTACTTC
-,13,TRBV18,TRBJ2-5,-,CASSLNSQETQYF,TGTGCCAGCTCACTTAACAGCCAAGAGACCCAGTACTTC
-,15,TRBV2,TRBJ2-1,-,CASRRLNGGYNEQFF,TGTGCCAGCAGACGTCTCAACGGAGGGTACAATGAGCAGTTCTTC
-,15,TRBV5-1,TRBJ2-2,-,CASSLADKNTGELFF,TGCGCCAGCAGCTTGGCCGACAAAAACACCGGGGAGCTGTTTTTT
-,15,TRBV5-1,TRBJ2-7,-,CASSLLTDTSYEQYF,TGCGCCAGCAGCTTGTTGACGGACACCTCCTACGAGCAGTACTTC
-,12,TRBV12-3/TRBV12-4,TRBJ2-3,many,CASSFGGDTQYF,TGTGCCAGCAGTTTTGGGGGAGATACGCAGTATTTT
-,15,TRBV3-1,TRBJ2-7,-,CASSPRGGYSYEQYF,TGTGCCAGCAGCCCGCGCGGGGGCTACTCCTACGAGCAGTACTTC
-,17,TRBV24-1,TRBJ2-2,few,CATSDKKTGSGTGELFF,TGTGCCACCAGTGACAAAAAAACAGGGTCGGGCACCGGGGAGCTGTTTTTT
TRBD1,12,TRBV12-3/TRBV12-4,TRBJ1-2,many,CASSLGGGGYTF,TGTGCCAGCAGCTTAGGAGGGGGCGGCTACACCTTC
TRBD1,19,TRBV28,TRBJ2-3,few,CASSLDPTTGTGDSDTQYF,TGTGCCAGCAGTTTAGATCCGACGACCGGGACAGGGGATTCAGATACGCAGTATTTT
-,13,TRBV5-1,TRBJ1-1,-,CASSLGQFTEAFF,TGCGCCAGCAGCTTGGGACAGTTCACTGAAGCTTTCTTT
-,15,TRBV7-9,TRBJ1-4,few,CASSLENREGEKLFF,TGTGCCAGCAGCTTAGAGAACAGGGAAGGTGAAAAACTGTTTTTT
TRBD2,16,TRBV12-3/TRBV12-4,TRBJ2-2,-,CASTHTGGILPGELFF,TGTGCCAGCACCCACACGGGGGGGATTCTTCCCGGGGAGCTGTTTTTT
TRBD1,16,TRBV5-1,TRBJ2-2,-,CASSPSPGTGAGELFF,TGCGCCAGCAGCCCTAGTCCCGGGACAGGGGCCGGGGAGCTGTTTTTT
-,14,TRBV20-1,TRBJ2-7,-,CSARSPRGVYEQYF,TGCAGTGCTAGGTCCCCCAGGGGGGTCTACGAGCAGTACTTC